These 23 T cell receptor beta chains originate from one sample sequenced in a study of blood T cell repertoires in COVID-19. The data were produced by immunoSEQ multiplex PCR, yet TCRdb's version contains in-frame clones alone and is incomplete. The sample holds 200,000 to 300,000 clones, 75% to 85% seen once. Specimen: PBMCs or T cells enriched from blood (not recorded which). The receptors were gathered from a woman between 45 and 65 years old with acute COVID-19.

This clone was counted only a few times. V usage is TRBV5-6 and J usage is TRBJ2-7; 8 bases map to TRBD1. This CDR3 is built from 13 residues. V gave up 5 bases and J gave up 1 base; unmatched junction bases: 2. From germline, CDR1 is SGHDT and CDR2 YYEEEE. The CDR3 region is CASRRDRSYEQYF. Written as DNA, the CDR3 is TGTGCCAGCAGACGGGACAGGTCCTACGAGCAGTACTTC.

V and J are TRBV6-5 and TRBJ2-7, with D maybe TRBD1 (6 bases). Deletions cut 0 bases from V and 0 bases from J, with 12 bases between. The CDR3 sequence is 16 residues long. CDR1 is MNHEY and CDR2 is SVGAGI in the germline V gene. The CDR3 protein is CASSYSGTWSSYEQYF. The CDR3 coding sequence is TGTGCCAGCAGTTACTCTGGGACATGGAGCTCCTACGAGCAGTACTTC.

V and J are TRBV6-5 and TRBJ1-2; D possibly corresponds to TRBD1 (6 bases). Deletions cut 6 bases from V and 6 bases from J, with 17 bases between. The length of the CDR3 is 14 residues. Germline V lookup: CDR1 MNHEY, CDR2 SVGAGI. The CDR3 loop is CASSSGGQIHGYTF. CDR3 nucleotides: TGTGCCAGCAGCTCTGGAGGACAGATCCATGGCTACACCTTC.

The V gene is TRBV5-8, the J gene TRBJ1-2; a weak D match, TRBD1 (6 bases). V was shortened by 0 bases and J by 8 bases, with 17 bases between the two germline ends. The CDR3 extends over 15 amino acids. The germline V gene has CDR1 SGHTS and CDR2 YDEGEE. The CDR3 sequence: CASSLAGGHREGYTF. The CDR3 nucleotides are TGTGCCAGCAGCTTGGCCGGGGGGCACAGGGAGGGCTACACCTTC.

The V and J genes are TRBV3-1 (or the pseudogene TRBV3-2) and TRBJ2-1; 10 nucleotides align to TRBD2. CDR1 is LGHDT and CDR2 is YNNKEL in the germline V gene (reference sequence). V dropped 3 bases and J dropped 11; count of bases not matched to a gene: 13. The CDR3 extends over 16 amino acids. The CDR3, as DNA: TGTGCCAGCAGCCAGGGCCCTGGAGCGGGGGGGCCCCAGCAGTTCTTC. Translating it yields CASSQGPGAGGPQQFF.

The chain links TRBV2 to TRBJ1-2, with D unresolved. The CDR3 is made up of 13 amino acids. Deletions cut 6 bases from V and 6 bases from J, with 14 bases between. Germline CDR1 is SNHLY and CDR2 is FYNNEI. The CDR3 spells CASSLGYQDGYTF. The CDR3 bases are TGTGCCAGCAGCTTGGGCTACCAAGATGGCTACACCTTC. Full variable domain (missing parts from reference TRBV2 and TRBJ1-2): EPEVTQTPSHQVTQMGQEVILRCVPISNHLYFYWYRQILGQKVEFLVSFYNNEISEKSEIFDDQFSVERPDGSNFTLKIRSTKLEDSAMYFCASSLGYQDGYTFGSGTRLTVV.

The gene calls are TRBV6-5 and TRBJ1-1, with 8 bases fitting TRBD1. This CDR3 is built from 15 residues. Germline V gene lookup returns CDR1 MNHEY and CDR2 SVGAGI. V was clipped by 2 bases and J by 4 bases; unmatched bases: 6. CDR3 region: CASSYRYRGATEAFF. CDR3 bases: TGTGCCAGCAGTTACCGTTACAGGGGGGCCACTGAAGCTTTCTTT.

The chain is built from TRBV7-2 and TRBJ1-6; D is possibly TRBD1 (5 bases). CDR3 size: 14 residues. Germline V gene data show CDR1 as SGHTA and CDR2 as FQGNSA. V was pared by 1 base and J by 14 bases, with 15 bases between. Here the CDR3 DNA reads TGTGCCAGCAGCTTAGGGGGCGCCTCCTCGGCCCTCCACTTT. Residues: CASSLGGASSALHF.

A note on this clone: The same CDR3 also results from other DNA sequences found in this sample. V usage is TRBV18 and J usage is TRBJ1-1; the D is unclear. CDR1 is KGHSH and CDR2 is LQKENI in the germline V gene. V lost 0 bases and J lost 4, with 9 bases in between. The CDR3 has 14 amino acids. The CDR3: CASSPPPGSTEAFF. The CDR3 coding sequence is TGTGCCAGCTCACCACCACCGGGGTCCACTGAAGCTTTCTTT. Combining the CDR3 with reference TRBV18 and TRBJ1-1 gives the whole variable domain NAGVMQNPRHLVRRRGQEARLRCSPMKGHSHVYWYRQLPEEGLKFMVYLQKENIIDESGMPKERFSAEFPKEGPSILRIQQVVRGDSAAYFCASSPPPGSTEAFFGQGTRLTVV.

Comments on this clone: This sample also contains other DNA sequences that code for the same CDR3. J is TRBJ2-3 and V is TRBV5-1, with TRBD2 matching 8 bases. In germline, CDR1 is SGHRS, CDR2 YFSETQ. The CDR3 has 15 residues. With V trimmed by 1 base and J by 6 bases, 7 bases remained unmatched. CDR3 bases: TGCGCCAGCAGCTTGACTAGCGGATACACGGATACGCAGTATTTT. Protein sequence: CASSLTSGYTDTQYF.

V and J are TRBV6-5 and TRBJ1-1; D is perhaps TRBD1 (5 bases). CDR1 and CDR2 from the germline V gene are MNHEY and SVGAGI. The CDR3 contains 15 residues. The ends were cut back, 4 bases at V and 3 bases at J, with 15 bases in the middle. The CDR3 sequence is CASSSAGRGHTEAFF. In DNA, the CDR3 is TGTGCCAGCAGTTCAGCCGGGAGGGGCCACACTGAAGCTTTCTTT.

The CDR3 is CASSLGLSRDEQYF. The CDR3 nucleotides read TGTGCCAGCAGCCTTGGACTGTCGAGGGACGAGCAGTACTTC. V gene TRBV27 combines with J gene TRBJ2-7, with D perhaps matching TRBD2 (5 bases). This CDR3 has 14 amino acids. CDR1 and CDR2 from the germline V gene are MNHEY and SMNVEV (reference sequence). Trimming removed 6 bases from V and 5 bases from J, with 17 bases in between.

The chain joins TRBV28 to TRBJ1-1, with D perhaps TRBD1 (6 bases). This CDR3 spans 15 amino acids. Germline V lookup: CDR1 MDHEN, CDR2 SYDVKM. V was trimmed by 4 bases and J by 5 bases, leaving 17 bases between them. The DNA for the CDR3 is TGTGCCAGCAGTTCACAGGGTCGGTTAAGAACTGAAGCTTTCTTT. It codes for CASSSQGRLRTEAFF. Full variable domain (outside the CDR3, taken from reference TRBV28 and TRBJ1-1): DVKVTQSSRYLVKRTGEKVFLECVQDMDHENMFWYRQDPGLGLRLIYFSYDVKMKEKGDIPEGYSVSREKKERFSLILESASTNQTSMYLCASSSQGRLRTEAFFGQGTRLTVV.

The chain uses TRBV19 and TRBJ2-3, with 8 positions matching TRBD1. The CDR3 is 15 amino acids. The germline V gene encodes CDR1 LNHDA and CDR2 SQIVND (reference sequence). The V segment lost 6 bases and the J segment 0 bases; nucleotides outside the gene matches: 5. CDR3 residues: CASSPDRASTDTQYF. The DNA for the CDR3 is TGTGCCAGTAGCCCGGACAGGGCAAGCACAGATACGCAGTATTTT.

The DNA of the CDR3 is TGTGCCAGCAGCCAAGGGACAGGGGGCGAGACCCAGTACTTC. It yields the protein CASSQGTGGETQYF. V is TRBV3-1 (or the pseudogene TRBV3-2) and J is TRBJ2-5, with 11 bases that match TRBD1. The CDR3 is 14 residues long. With V trimmed by 1 base and J by 5 bases, 0 bases remained unmatched. Germline lookup yields CDR1 LGHDT and CDR2 YNNKEL (reference sequence).

This clone was counted a single time. The chain joins TRBV19 to TRBJ2-2; no definite D call. The V end lost 4 bases, the J end lost 1 base, and 4 bases lay between the germline ends. Germline V gene lookup returns CDR1 LNHDA and CDR2 SQIVND (reference sequence). The CDR3 consists of 13 residues. The DNA of the CDR3 is TGTGCCAGTAGTACCCTGAACACCGGGGAGCTGTTTTTT. It translates to CASSTLNTGELFF.

The chain employs TRBV7-2 and TRBJ1-5; 7 bases agree with TRBD1. The germline CDR1 and CDR2 sequences are SGHTA and FQGNSA. Losses at the gene ends were 10 bases for V and 5 bases for J; bases not matched to a gene: 8. The CDR3 is 13 amino acids. The CDR3 here is CATQRQGDQPQHF. Here the CDR3 DNA reads TGTGCCACACAGAGGCAGGGGGATCAGCCCCAGCATTTT.

This clone has a single count. V usage is TRBV7-2 and J usage is TRBJ1-3; TRBD1 might be the D (5 bases). Trimming shortened V by 10 bases and J by 2 bases, and 12 bases separated the two germline ends. Looked up from germline, CDR1 is SGHTA and CDR2 is FQGNSA. The CDR3 contains 13 residues. The CDR3 loop is CATTPGPGNTIYF. The CDR3 DNA follows: TGTGCCACCACACCAGGGCCTGGAAACACCATATATTTT.

The chain recombines TRBV9 with TRBJ2-1, with D perhaps TRBD2 (5 bases). CDR1 is SGDLS and CDR2 is YYNGEE in the germline V gene. This CDR3 region has 15 residues. The V and J ends lost 0 bases and 1 base respectively, with 8 bases between them. CDR3 in amino acids: CASSVDSGSYNEQFF. The CDR3 DNA sequence: TGTGCCAGCAGCGTAGACAGCGGTTCCTACAATGAGCAGTTCTTC. The full variable domain, with the rest looked up from reference TRBV9 and TRBJ2-1, is DSGVTQTPKHLITATGQRVTLRCSPRSGDLSVYWYQQSLDQGLQFLIQYYNGEERAKGNILERFSAQQFPDLHSELNLSSLELGDSALYFCASSVDSGSYNEQFFGPGTRLTVL.

This clone appeared a few times. The rearrangement uses TRBV18 and TRBJ2-6; unclear D gene. Germline loops: CDR1 KGHSH, CDR2 LQKENI. The CDR3 is 16 amino acids. Trimming took off 5 bases at V and 0 bases at J, with 11 bases between the two ends. The CDR3 bases are TGTGCCAGCTCATCGCCTTCTAACTCTGGGGCCAACGTCCTGACTTTC. Its protein is CASSSPSNSGANVLTF. Looking up the rest from reference TRBV18 and TRBJ2-6 gives the full variable domain: NAGVMQNPRHLVRRRGQEARLRCSPMKGHSHVYWYRQLPEEGLKFMVYLQKENIIDESGMPKERFSAEFPKEGPSILRIQQVVRGDSAAYFCASSSPSNSGANVLTFGAGSRLTVL.

J is TRBJ2-7 and V is TRBV2; the match to TRBD2 covers 14 bases. CDR1 is SNHLY, CDR2 FYNNEI, per germline. The J segment lost 3 bases and the V segment lost 9 bases, leaving 7 bases of the junction unmatched. CDR3 length: 15 residues. CDR3 sequence: CASTLGTSGGYEQYF. The CDR3 DNA follows: TGTGCCAGTACCCTGGGGACTAGCGGGGGCTACGAGCAGTACTTC.

The genes are TRBV18 and TRBJ1-3; D unclear. Germline values: CDR1 KGHSH, CDR2 LQKENI. Between the trimmed V and J ends, which lost 5 bases and 2 bases, there was a span of 13 bases. The CDR3 totals 15 residues. The CDR3 loop is CASSDFGKAGNTIYF. The DNA of the CDR3 is TGTGCCAGCTCAGATTTCGGGAAAGCTGGAAACACCATATATTTT.

The chain links TRBV7-2 to TRBJ2-5; 14 positions match TRBD2. The germline V gene encodes CDR1 SGHTA and CDR2 FQGNSA. The CDR3 is made up of 18 amino acids. V shed 6 bases and J 1 base; nucleotides not matched to a gene: 10. Here the CDR3 DNA reads TGTGCCAGCAGTCCCAGACTAGCGGGGGGGCCCGTCCAAGAGACCCAGTACTTC. As protein: CASSPRLAGGPVQETQYF.